This T cell receptor (beta chain) was identified during a study of shared clonotypes between healthy human individuals (dated by TCRdb to 2018 to 2021). Some background on the complete study: A few men and a couple of women, aged 18 to 49 years, made up the cohort. For each donor, CD4 naive and CD4 memory were each given three plates, CD8 naive was given two plates, and CD8 memory was given one plate. The study deeply sequenced blood TCR repertoires of several healthy adults to estimate repertoire size and the extent of clonotype sharing between individuals. Libraries were prepared and TCR repertoires were sequenced by different laboratories using diverse techniques, in order to increase sequencing depth and limit assay-specific biases. Leukapheresis yielded between about 0.9 and 10 billion PBMCs per donor. What the research found in general, with its limitations: Because the study included only a small number of donors, the genetic and exposure-history diversity represented was limited. About 5% of naive CD4, 3% to 4% of naive CD8, approximately 2% of memory CD4, and more than 0.35% of memory CD8 clonotypes were shared across a few donors. Pairwise subsampling led to the expectation that sequencing depth would affect the degree of clonotype sharing among donors. Sampling was restricted to blood, and TCR repertoires in tissue are likely to differ from TCR repertoires in blood. Clonotypes shared by all four sorted-subset donors showed higher generation probabilities than non-shared clonotypes. Larger estimated clonotype richness was generally found for naive subsets than for memory subsets. Rarefaction of sorted-subset datasets indicated incomplete sequencing despite the large sequencing depth.

As regards this clone: The antigen this receptor binds is unknown. Base qualities are not provided; no much larger clone lies one nucleotide away.

TCR CDR3 regions were amplified from genomic DNA by multiplex PCR using the deep immunoSEQ assay. For each cell subset, the extracted genomic DNA was distributed evenly across all wells of several immunoSEQ 96-well plates, and each plate served as one replicate. Each replicate PCR for sorted subsets received roughly 0.2 ug genomic DNA, equal to roughly 30,000 T cell genomes. The purified libraries were quantified using a Qubit 3.0 fluorometer, sized with a Bioanalyzer 2100, and then quantified again using the KAPA Library Quantification kit. Every immunoSEQ 96-well plate was sequenced on a dedicated single-read 150-cycle Illumina NextSeq 550 flow cell. For the original study's pipeline: Because the immunoSEQ output included only junctional sequences and no quality scores, the filtering could not be the same as the filtering used for full-length reads. Sequences were annotated with PyIR, a Python wrapper for IgBLAST v1.9, and V/J genes and CDR3 were assigned using IMGT germline references. Reads were filtered out if the reads had weak V/J assignments (E-value above 1e-6), no CDR3, stop codons, out-of-frame junctions, or ambiguous translated residues. A V3J clonotype was defined by an identical inferred V gene, J gene, and CDR3 amino acid sequence. Percentage overlap between repertoires was calculated by dividing the number of shared unique clonotypes by the size of the smaller repertoire. Repertoire richness was assessed with RTK rarefaction, the Chao1 estimator, and Recon v2.1 estimates of unobserved clonotypes. Generation probabilities for all TCRbeta clonotypes obtained by the gDNA method from a handful of donors were computed using OLGA. Not all clones reach the TCRdb copy of this immuneACCESS table, which keeps in-frame sequences only. Checked studies attribute under half of the gap to unresolved V genes and leave the rest unexplained. V and J calls and clone size are copied from that table; D and trimming were computed from the DNA. The sample table shows about 680,000 clones, and about 91% are seen once. The ten biggest clones cover roughly 24% of the sample.

The junction shows trimming of 4 bases on V and 0 bases on J, plus 15 bases between the germline ends. The CDR3 spans 17 residues, from the cysteine through the phenylalanine. Only CDR3 DNA remains: 51 bases, in frame from the first base. According to the germline V gene, CDR1 reads SNHLY and CDR2 reads FYNNEI. CD8 naive samples were CD45RO-negative cells positively selected for CCR7, giving a CD45RA+CCR7+ population that excluded TemRA cells. The donors were healthy, HIV-negative adults who had no recently reported acute infections or vaccinations. Every donor was a Caucasian adult living in Nashville, Tennessee, USA. Blood was obtained by leukapheresis, after which PBMCs were separated by Ficoll-Histopaque density gradient centrifugation and cryopreserved in liquid nitrogen vapor phase. Purity and quantity of every magnetically sorted T cell population were checked by analytical flow cytometry. Genomic DNA was isolated from each sorted fraction and quantified by UV absorbance on a Nanodrop 2000c.

This receptor was taken from a man aged 25-40 years in good health. The sample comprised naive CD8+ T cells sorted from blood. The sample's cell subset or site label, in plain terms: CD45RA+CCR7+. The chain couples TRBV2 to TRBJ1-4; the D gene is possibly TRBD1, with 6 bases matching. The CDR3 region has the sequence CASSGYRVGATNEKLFF. The nucleotides read TGTGCCAGCAGTGGTTACAGGGTGGGGGCAACTAATGAAAAACTGTTTTTT. The CDR3, completed at both ends by the reference TRBV2 and TRBJ1-4 genes, gives the full variable domain EPEVTQTPSHQVTQMGQEVILRCVPISNHLYFYWYRQILGQKVEFLVSFYNNEISEKSEIFDDQFSVERPDGSNFTLKIRSTKLEDSAMYFCASSGYRVGATNEKLFFGSGTQLSVL.